The 11 T cell receptor beta chains below were found in one sample sequenced in a study of tumor-infiltrating lymphocytes in localized non-small cell lung cancer (TCRdb year 2021). Receptors were amplified or captured by the immunoSEQ multiplex PCR assay. In TCRdb, the immuneACCESS table is reduced to in-frame sequences with V and J assigned. These tables do not hold every clone; where another copy was compared, an unresolved V gene accounts for under half, and the others remain unexplained. Present in this sample are fewer than 15,000 clones, 60% to 85% of which were seen just once. The leading ten clones occupy roughly a sixth of the sample. Sequenced: uninvolved lung tissue not adjacent to the tumor. These receptors were collected from a human donor with non-small cell lung cancer.

This clone is labeled as medium-sized. The chain links TRBV9 to TRBJ2-2, with 13 positions matching TRBD2. With 0 bases clipped from V and 3 bases from J, the junction kept 5 bases outside the gene matches. CDR1 and CDR2 (germline): SGDLS, YYNGEE. This CDR3 spans 18 amino acids. The CDR3 DNA sequence: TGTGCCAGCAGCGTAGCCTCGGGACTAGCGGGATACACCGGGGAGCTGTTTTTT. Its translation is CASSVASGLAGYTGELFF.

V gene TRBV6-1 combines with J gene TRBJ2-2; D call uncertain. The length of the CDR3 is 14 residues. The germline V gene has CDR1 MNHNS and CDR2 SASEGT. Trimming took off 1 base at V and 5 bases at J, with 8 bases between the two ends. CDR3 DNA sequence: TGTGCCAGCAGTGAAGGGGTAGGAACCGGGGAGCTGTTTTTT. Translated, it gives CASSEGVGTGELFF.

V gene TRBV5-4 combines with J gene TRBJ1-2; 9 bases map to TRBD1. Germline V gives CDR1 SGHNT, CDR2 YYREEE (reference sequence). The CDR3 covers 17 residues. V gave up 0 bases and J gave up 3 bases; unmatched junction bases: 9. CDR3 sequence: CASSLAKPGQGYYGYTF. The CDR3 coding sequence is TGTGCCAGCAGCTTGGCTAAACCGGGACAGGGATACTATGGCTACACCTTC. The variable domain in full, completed from reference TRBV5-4 and TRBJ1-2, reads ETGVTQSPTHLIKTRGQQVTLRCSSQSGHNTVSWYQQALGQGPQFIFQYYREEENGRGNFPPRFSGLQFPNYSSELNVNALELDDSALYLCASSLAKPGQGYYGYTFGSGTRLTVV.

This clone has only a few counts. The genes are TRBV4-2 and TRBJ2-7; D unclear. The CDR3 consists of 15 residues. In germline, CDR1 is LGHNA, CDR2 YNFKEQ. Deletions cut 0 bases from V and 3 bases from J, with 12 bases between. The chain's CDR3 is CASSQEPKSLYEQYF. For the CDR3, the DNA is TGTGCCAGCAGCCAAGAGCCCAAATCGCTCTACGAGCAGTACTTC.

The CDR3 here is CASSDMGLGLNEQFF. Here the CDR3 DNA reads TGTGCCAGCAGTGACATGGGACTAGGCCTCAATGAGCAGTTCTTC. This sequence joins TRBV2 and TRBJ2-1, with 8 bases fitting TRBD2. Germline lookup yields CDR1 SNHLY and CDR2 FYNNEI. Trimming cost V 3 bases and J 6 bases; bases outside gene matches: 7. This CDR3 contains 15 residues.

This clone appeared once. CDR3: CASSSDLFTGELFF. The DNA of the CDR3 is TGTGCCAGCAGCTCCGACTTATTCACCGGGGAGCTGTTTTTT. The V call is TRBV7-2, the J call TRBJ2-2; D gene ambiguous. Germline CDR1 is SGHTA and CDR2 is FQGNSA. The V and J ends lost 4 bases and 4 bases respectively, with 10 bases between them. The CDR3 is 14 residues long.

This clone rates as hyperexpanded. The chain recombines TRBV7-3 with TRBJ2-2; 11 nucleotides align to TRBD2. V was clipped by 4 bases and J by 5 bases; unmatched bases: 3. The germline gives CDR1 SGHTA, CDR2 FQGTGA. The CDR3 consists of 15 residues. For the CDR3, the DNA is TGTGCCAGCAGCTCCCTAGCGGGGGGAACCGGGGAGCTGTTTTTT. Translating it yields CASSSLAGGTGELFF.

The J gene is TRBJ1-3, the V gene TRBV2; D remains unclear. Trimming cost V 1 base and J 2 bases, with 6 bases left between them. Per germline, CDR1 SNHLY and CDR2 FYNNEI. The CDR3 length is 14 residues. The CDR3 sequence is CASSEGTPGNTIYF. Here the CDR3 DNA reads TGTGCCAGCAGTGAAGGGACCCCTGGAAACACCATATATTTT.

This rearrangement joins TRBV29-1 to TRBJ2-1; D gene unclear. The V end was cut by 3 bases, the J end by 2 bases, with 8 bases between. Germline-derived CDR1 and CDR2 are SQVTM and ANQGSEA. The CDR3 consists of 13 residues. The CDR3 DNA reads TGCAGCGTTGAGGCAAGTACCTACAATGAGCAGTTCTTC. Translated: CSVEASTYNEQFF.

The table lists this clone with a count of one. The chain couples TRBV19 to TRBJ2-7, with TRBD2 identical over 10 bases. V shed 4 bases, J shed 6 bases, and the junction held 9 bases outside the gene matches. Germline V gene sequence: CDR1 LNHDA, CDR2 SQIVND (reference sequence). CDR3 length: 15 residues. In DNA form, the CDR3 reads TGTGCCAGTAGTAGCGGGACTAGCGATGTCGCCGAGCAGTACTTC. This sequence encodes CASSSGTSDVAEQYF.

This clone is a singleton in its sample. The rearrangement joins TRBV30 to TRBJ2-5, with 12 bases identical to TRBD1. After removal of 3 bases from V and 4 bases from J, the junction contained 9 bases not matched to a gene. CDR3 length equals 16 residues. From germline, CDR1 is GTSNPN and CDR2 SVGIG (reference sequence). CDR3 amino acids: CAWRGGTGGATETQYF. CDR3 DNA sequence: TGTGCCTGGAGGGGGGGGACAGGGGGCGCAACAGAGACCCAGTACTTC.